This T cell receptor beta chain was captured by sequencing in a study of glioma-infiltrating T cells (dated by TCRdb to 2016 to 2017). At the level of the whole study: The study sequenced TCR alpha- and beta-chain repertoires from glioma tissue, from non-neoplastic brain tissue and from matched peripheral blood mononuclear cells. Three low-grade glioma patients, fewer than 10 primary glioblastoma patients, and three non-glioma patients who contributed non-neoplastic brain tissue made up the paired cohort. To measure divergence between tissue and blood T-cell populations, each tissue-infiltrating repertoire was compared with the peripheral blood repertoire of the same patient.

TCR alpha and beta CDR3 regions were amplified with the iRepertoire nested amplicon-rescue multiplex PCR (arm-PCR) platform from RNA. For one-step reverse transcription and amplification, about 85-450 ng of tissue mRNA or PBMC total RNA was used as input. Following bead purification, Illumina adapters were added by a secondary multiplex PCR, and the libraries were gel-purified between 200 and 400 bp. The libraries contained internal 6-nucleotide barcodes that were used for demultiplexing. Sequencing of libraries was performed on an Illumina MiSeq with 2x220 or 2x250 nucleotide paired-end reads. Turning to the authors' computational methods: Paired reads were merged using FLASH 1.2.11 and aligned with BWA-MEM to the GRCh37 human genome, and TRA and TRB reads were then extracted. For V and J assignment, an IMGT-derived reference of cassette sequences and CDR3 motifs that included pseudogenes was used. Reads were translated in three frames, and productive CDR3s were defined by a C…FGXG motif without stop codons. Clonotypes were defined as unique combinations of V-J cassette pair and CDR3 amino acid sequence. Reads were filtered by Hamming distance, thresholded by each sample's sequence error rate in mapped regions. TCRdb took the public reads, trimmed them with fastp at Q25, ran MiXCR for clone calling and kept in-frame beta chains. Merged by CDR3 protein, the rows form single entries marked with the most common genes and DNA. The V and J calls and clone size are TCRdb's, not the authors'. This sample has 150,000 or so distinct CDR3 sequences in its table, and around 42% of those were observed once. The ten largest clones add up to more than 15% of the sample.

Overall study results and their limits: Very few CDR3 sequences were found to be shared between tissue and blood, and this scarcity was attributed to high CDR3 diversity and limited sampling. VJ-independent divergence between tissue and blood was lower than expected in non-neoplastic patients but higher than expected in all gliomas, particularly low-grade gliomas. The group comparisons were based on small numbers of patients: three non-neoplastic, three low-grade glioma and several glioblastoma patients.

This clonotype has more than one count but fewer than ten. Its target antigen remains unknown. Base qualities are not at hand, and no much larger clone is one base apart. Trimming at the junction amounts to 8 bases on V and 0 bases on J, and the germline ends lie 11 bases apart. The CDR3 runs 13 residues from the cysteine to the phenylalanine. The read is trimmed to its CDR3 DNA, 39 bases read in frame from base 1. Via the germline V gene, CDR1 is MNHNS and CDR2 SASEGT. In this chain, TRBV6-1 is recombined with TRBJ2-7, with the D gene too uncertain to name. The sequencing sample was made of glioma tissue, nonneoplastic brain tissue, or PBMCs (not recorded which). This TCR derives from a human donor with low-grade glioma or glioblastoma, undergoing nonglioma brain surgery, or in good health (not recorded which). The sequence in DNA is TGTGCCAGCTCCAGAACAGCCTCCTACGAGCAGTACTTC. The translation is CASSRTASYEQYF.